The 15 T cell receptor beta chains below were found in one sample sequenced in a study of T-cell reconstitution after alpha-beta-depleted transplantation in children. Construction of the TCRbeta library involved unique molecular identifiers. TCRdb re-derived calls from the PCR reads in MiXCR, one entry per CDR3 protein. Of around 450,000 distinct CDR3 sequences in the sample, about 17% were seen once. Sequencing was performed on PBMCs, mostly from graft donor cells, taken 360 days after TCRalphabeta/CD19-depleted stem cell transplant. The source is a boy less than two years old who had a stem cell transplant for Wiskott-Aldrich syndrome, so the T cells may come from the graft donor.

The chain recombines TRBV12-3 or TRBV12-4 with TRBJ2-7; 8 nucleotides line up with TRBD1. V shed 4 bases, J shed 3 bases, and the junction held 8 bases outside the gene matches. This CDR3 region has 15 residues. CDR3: CASSSRTGRDYEQYF. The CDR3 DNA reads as TGTGCCAGCAGTTCCCGGACAGGGAGAGACTACGAGCAGTACTTC.

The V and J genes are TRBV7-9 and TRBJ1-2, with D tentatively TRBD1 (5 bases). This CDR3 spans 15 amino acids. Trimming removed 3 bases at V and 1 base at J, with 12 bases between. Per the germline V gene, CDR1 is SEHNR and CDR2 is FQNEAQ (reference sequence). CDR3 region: CASSFIRDRNYGYTF. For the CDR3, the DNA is TGTGCCAGCAGCTTTATCCGGGACCGTAACTATGGCTACACCTTC.

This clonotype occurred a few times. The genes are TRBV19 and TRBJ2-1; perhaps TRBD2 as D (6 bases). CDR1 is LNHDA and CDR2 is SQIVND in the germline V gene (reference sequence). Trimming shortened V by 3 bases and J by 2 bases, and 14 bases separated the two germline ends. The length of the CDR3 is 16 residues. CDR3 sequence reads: CASSIGRGGAYNEQFF. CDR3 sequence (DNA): TGTGCCAGTAGTATCGGAAGGGGAGGTGCCTACAATGAGCAGTTCTTC.

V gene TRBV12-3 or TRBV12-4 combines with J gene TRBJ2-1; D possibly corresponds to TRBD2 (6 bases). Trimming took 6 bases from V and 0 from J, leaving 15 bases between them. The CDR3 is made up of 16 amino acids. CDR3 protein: CASRPAGGGSYNEQFF. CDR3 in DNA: TGTGCCAGCAGGCCCGCCGGGGGAGGCTCCTACAATGAGCAGTTCTTC.

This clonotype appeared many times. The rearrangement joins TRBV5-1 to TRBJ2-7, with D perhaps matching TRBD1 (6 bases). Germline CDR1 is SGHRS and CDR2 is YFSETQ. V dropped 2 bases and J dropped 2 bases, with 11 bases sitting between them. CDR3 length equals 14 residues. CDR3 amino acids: CASSFGQIPYEQYF. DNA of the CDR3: TGCGCCAGCAGCTTCGGACAGATACCCTACGAGCAGTACTTC.

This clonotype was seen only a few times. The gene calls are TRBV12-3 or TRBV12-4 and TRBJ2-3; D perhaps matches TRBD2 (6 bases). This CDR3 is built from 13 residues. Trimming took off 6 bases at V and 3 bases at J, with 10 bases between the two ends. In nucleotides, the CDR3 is TGTGCCAGCAGCCCCGGGACTACAGATACGCAGTATTTT. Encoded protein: CASSPGTTDTQYF.

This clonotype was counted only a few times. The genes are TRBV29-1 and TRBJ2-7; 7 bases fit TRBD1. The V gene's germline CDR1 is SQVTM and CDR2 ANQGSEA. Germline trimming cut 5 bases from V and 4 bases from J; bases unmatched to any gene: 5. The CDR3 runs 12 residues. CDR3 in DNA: TGCAGCGTTCAAGGACAGGCGTACGAGCAGTACTTC. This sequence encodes CSVQGQAYEQYF.

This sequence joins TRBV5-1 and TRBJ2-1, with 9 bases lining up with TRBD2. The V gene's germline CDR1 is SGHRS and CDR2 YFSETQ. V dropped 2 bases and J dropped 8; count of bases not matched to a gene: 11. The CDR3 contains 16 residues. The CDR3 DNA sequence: TGCGCCAGCAGCTTTAGGAAGCTAGCGGGGTTTTATGAGCAGTTCTTC. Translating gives CASSFRKLAGFYEQFF.

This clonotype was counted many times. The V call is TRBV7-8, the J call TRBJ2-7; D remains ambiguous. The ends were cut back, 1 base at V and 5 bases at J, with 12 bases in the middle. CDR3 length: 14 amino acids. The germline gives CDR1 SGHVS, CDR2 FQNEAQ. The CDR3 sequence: CASSLVESYHEQYF. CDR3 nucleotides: TGTGCCAGCAGCTTAGTGGAGAGTTACCACGAGCAGTACTTC.

CDR3: CASSLTGPHDKQFF. CDR3 coding DNA: TGTGCCAGCAGCTTGACAGGGCCTCATGATAAGCAGTTCTTC. The chain carries TRBV7-9 and TRBJ2-1; 7 bases agree with TRBD1. CDR3 size: 14 residues. J lost 11 bases, V lost 3 bases, and 10 bases had no gene match. The germline gives CDR1 SEHNR, CDR2 FQNEAQ (reference sequence).

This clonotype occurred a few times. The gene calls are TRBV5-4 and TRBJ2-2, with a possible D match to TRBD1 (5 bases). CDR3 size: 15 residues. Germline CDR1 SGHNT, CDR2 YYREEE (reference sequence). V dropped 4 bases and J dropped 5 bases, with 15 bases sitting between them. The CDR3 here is CASSLTAPNTGELFF. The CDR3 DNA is TGTGCCAGCAGCCTGACAGCTCCTAATACCGGGGAGCTGTTTTTT. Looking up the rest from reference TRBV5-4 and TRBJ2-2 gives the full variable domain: ETGVTQSPTHLIKTRGQQVTLRCSSQSGHNTVSWYQQALGQGPQFIFQYYREEENGRGNFPPRFSGLQFPNYSSELNVNALELDDSALYLCASSLTAPNTGELFFGEGSRLTVL.

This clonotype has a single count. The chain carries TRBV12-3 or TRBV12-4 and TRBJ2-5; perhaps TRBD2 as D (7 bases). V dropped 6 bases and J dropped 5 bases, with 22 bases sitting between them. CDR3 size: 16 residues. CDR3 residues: CASSNPGGRGWETQYF. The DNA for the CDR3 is TGTGCCAGCAGCAACCCGGGGGGCAGGGGATGGGAGACCCAGTACTTC.

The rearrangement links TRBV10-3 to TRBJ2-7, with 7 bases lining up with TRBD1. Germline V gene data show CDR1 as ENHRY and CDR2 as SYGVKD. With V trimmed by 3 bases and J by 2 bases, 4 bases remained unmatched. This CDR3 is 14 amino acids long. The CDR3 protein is CAISDRGSTYEQYF. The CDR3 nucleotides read TGTGCCATCAGTGACAGGGGGTCAACCTACGAGCAGTACTTC.

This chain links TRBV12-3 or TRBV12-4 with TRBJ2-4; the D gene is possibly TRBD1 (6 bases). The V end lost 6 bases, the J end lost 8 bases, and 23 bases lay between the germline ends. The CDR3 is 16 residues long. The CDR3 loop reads CASRTWDNSVGDIQYF. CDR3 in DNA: TGTGCCAGCAGAACCTGGGACAACTCGGTGGGGGACATTCAGTACTTC.

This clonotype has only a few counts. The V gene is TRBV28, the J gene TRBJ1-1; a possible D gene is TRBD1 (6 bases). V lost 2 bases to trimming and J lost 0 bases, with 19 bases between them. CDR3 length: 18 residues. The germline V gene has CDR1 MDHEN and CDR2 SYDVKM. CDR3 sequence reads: CASSLKTPFRGMNTEAFF. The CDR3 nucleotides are TGTGCCAGCAGTTTAAAGACCCCATTCAGGGGAATGAACACTGAAGCTTTCTTT.